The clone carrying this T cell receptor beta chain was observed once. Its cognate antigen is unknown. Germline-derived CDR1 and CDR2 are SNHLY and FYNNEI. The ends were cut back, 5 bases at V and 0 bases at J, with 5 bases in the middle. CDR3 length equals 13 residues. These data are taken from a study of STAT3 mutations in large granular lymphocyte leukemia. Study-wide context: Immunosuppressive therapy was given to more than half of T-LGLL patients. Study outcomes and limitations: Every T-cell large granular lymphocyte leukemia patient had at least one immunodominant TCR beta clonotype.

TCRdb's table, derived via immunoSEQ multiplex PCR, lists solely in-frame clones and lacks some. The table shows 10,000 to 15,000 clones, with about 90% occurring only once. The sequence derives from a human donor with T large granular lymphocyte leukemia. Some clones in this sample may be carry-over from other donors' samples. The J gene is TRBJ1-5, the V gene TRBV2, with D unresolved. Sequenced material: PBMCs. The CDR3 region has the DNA TGTGCCAGCAGTCAGGATAGCAATCAGCCCCAGCATTTT. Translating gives CASSQDSNQPQHF.